What follows describes a single T cell receptor beta chain. The data were obtained in a study of graft-versus-host responses after intestinal transplantation. Profiled with immunoSEQ multiplex PCR; TCRdb holds only in-frame clones, not every one. The sample has about 10,000 clones, roughly 31% seen once. J lost 3 bases, V lost 5 bases, and 1 base had no gene match. There are 12 residues in the CDR3. Germline assignment: CDR1 SGHRS and CDR2 YFSETQ. Sequencing used alloreactive CD4+ T cells from a mixed lymphocyte reaction culture, obtained before transplantation. Subset in this sample: CFSE-low proliferating T cells sorted from approximately 6-day pre-transplant mixed lymphocyte reaction (GvH or HvG direction). The gene calls are TRBV5-1 and TRBJ1-2; 7 bases are shared with TRBD1. This TCR derives from a human patient who was an organ donor for intestinal transplantation. The CDR3 sequence: CASRDRDYGYTF. DNA of the CDR3: TGCGCCAGCAGAGACAGGGACTATGGCTACACCTTC.